A selection of T cell receptor beta chains follows, all from one sample in a study of post-analysis software for immune sequencing data. TCRdb ran MiXCR on the PCR reads and lists one entry per CDR3 protein. The data show hundreds of thousands of distinct CDR3 sequences, approximately 50% seen once. The material sequenced was blood. These receptors were taken from a girl aged 10-17 years with multiple sclerosis. The CDR3 runs from the conserved cysteine through the conserved F or W. Each record gives: clone size, V gene, CDR3 length, J gene, D gene, CDR3 protein, CDR3 DNA. D genes are given only for firm matches. The size of a clone is reported for some rows only, either as once, few or many, or as a class for expanded clones.

.,TRBV20-1,14,TRBJ2-5,.,CSARGDDGWETQYF,TGCAGTGCTAGAGGGGACGACGGGTGGGAGACCCAGTACTTC
.,TRBV7-2,14,TRBJ1-4,.,CASTLSPKGEKLFF,TGTGCCAGCACCCTTAGTCCAAAGGGGGAAAAACTGTTTTTT
once,TRBV6-6,13,TRBJ1-1,.,CASSAGWNTEAFF,TGTGCCAGCAGCGCGGGTTGGAACACTGAAGCTTTCTTT
.,TRBV7-6,17,TRBJ2-7,TRBD1,CASSLAIGQAVSYEQYF,TGTGCCAGCAGCTTAGCCATCGGACAGGCTGTCTCCTACGAGCAGTACTTC
.,TRBV7-9,17,TRBJ2-1,.,CASSLARGGPSWEEQFF,TGTGCCAGCAGCTTAGCCCGAGGGGGACCTAGCTGGGAGGAGCAGTTCTTC
.,TRBV7-2,14,TRBJ1-1,.,CASSLRGARTEAFF,TGTGCCAGCAGCTTACGGGGGGCTCGCACTGAAGCTTTCTTT
.,TRBV18,15,TRBJ2-7,TRBD2,CASSQTSGRVYEQYF,TGTGCCAGCTCGCAGACTAGCGGGAGGGTGTACGAGCAGTACTTC
.,TRBV3-1,17,TRBJ2-3,.,CASSNRGKPISSDTQYF,TGTGCCAGCAGTAACCGAGGAAAACCCATAAGTTCAGATACGCAGTATTTT
.,TRBV12-3/TRBV12-4,15,TRBJ2-5,.,CASSPGTQTRETQYF,TGTGCCAGCAGTCCCGGGACCCAGACCAGAGAGACCCAGTACTTC
.,TRBV5-1,17,TRBJ2-6,.,CASSPPGRSSGANVLTF,TGCGCCAGCAGCCCTCCGGGACGGAGCTCTGGGGCCAACGTCCTGACTTTC
.,TRBV9,16,TRBJ2-1,TRBD1,CASTLTGTEAYNEQFF,TGTGCCAGCACCCTGACCGGGACAGAAGCCTACAATGAGCAGTTCTTC
once,TRBV3-1,18,TRBJ1-4,.,CASSQYSLRGATNEKLFF,TGTGCCAGCAGCCAATACTCACTCCGCGGGGCGACTAATGAAAAACTGTTTTTT
few,TRBV5-6,17,TRBJ2-3,.,CASSSTGVFALTDTQYF,TGTGCCAGCAGCTCGACTGGAGTGTTCGCTCTCACAGATACGCAGTATTTT
.,TRBV10-3,15,TRBJ2-5,.,CAISGGTKVQETQYF,TGTGCCATCAGTGGGGGAACGAAGGTACAGGAGACCCAGTACTTC
few,TRBV29-1,12,TRBJ2-1,.,CSVERARNEQFF,TGCAGCGTTGAAAGGGCTCGCAATGAGCAGTTCTTC
.,TRBV29-1,13,TRBJ2-1,TRBD2,CSFGRGRNNEQFF,TGCAGCTTCGGGAGGGGCCGAAACAATGAGCAGTTCTTC
.,TRBV7-2,13,TRBJ2-5,.,CASSRTNQETQYF,TGTGCCAGCAGCCGGACCAACCAAGAGACCCAGTACTTC
.,TRBV5-1,17,TRBJ2-7,TRBD2,CASSPAGGRGSSYEQYF,TGCGCCAGCAGCCCTGCCGGAGGGCGGGGGAGCTCCTACGAGCAGTACTTC